The clone carrying this T cell receptor (beta chain) was observed a handful of times. What it recognizes is unknown. The data were taken from a study of cytomegalovirus exposure and HLA in healthy donors. A multiplex PCR was run with 60 Vbeta primers and 13 Jbeta primers. Libraries were prepared by immunoSEQ multiplex PCR; TCRdb keeps only in-frame clonotypes and omits some of them. In the table there are around 27,000 clones, about 60% of which are singletons. Study conclusions and caveats: There were some public TCRs occurring in many donors, but most TCR sequences were rare. TCR beta sequences reportedly predicted the HLA-A and HLA-B alleles of most subjects accurately. Per a prior analysis, the majority of TCR beta V segments were productive roughly 90% or roughly 30% of the time.

The source of this sequence is a male donor in good health and CMV-seropositive. The sample was PBMCs.

CDR3 nucleotides: TGTGCCAGCAGCCGAACGAGCGGGAGGAGCTCCTACGAGCAGTACTTC. Its protein product is CASSRTSGRSSYEQYF. The chain links TRBV11-2 to TRBJ2-7; 9 nucleotides line up with TRBD2. Unmatched junction bases numbered 8, after V lost 5 bases and J lost 0 bases. CDR3 length: 16 residues. Germline V CDR1 and CDR2: SGHAT, FQNNGV.